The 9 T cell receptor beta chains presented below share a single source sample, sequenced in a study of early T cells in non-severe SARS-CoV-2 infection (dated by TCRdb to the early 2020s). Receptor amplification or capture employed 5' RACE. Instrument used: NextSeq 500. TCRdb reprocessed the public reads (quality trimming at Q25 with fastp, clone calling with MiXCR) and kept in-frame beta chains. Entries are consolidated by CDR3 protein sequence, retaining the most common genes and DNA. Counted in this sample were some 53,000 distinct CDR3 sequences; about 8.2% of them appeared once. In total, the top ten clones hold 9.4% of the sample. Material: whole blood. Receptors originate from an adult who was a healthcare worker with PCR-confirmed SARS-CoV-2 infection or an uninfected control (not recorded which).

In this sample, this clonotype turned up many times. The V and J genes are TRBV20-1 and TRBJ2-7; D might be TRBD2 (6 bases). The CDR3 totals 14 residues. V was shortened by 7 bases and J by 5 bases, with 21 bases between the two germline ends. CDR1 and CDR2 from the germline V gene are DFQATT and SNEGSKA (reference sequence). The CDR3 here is CSVSRSGDVHEQYF. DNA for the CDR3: TGCAGTGTCAGTCGATCGGGAGACGTTCACGAGCAGTACTTC.

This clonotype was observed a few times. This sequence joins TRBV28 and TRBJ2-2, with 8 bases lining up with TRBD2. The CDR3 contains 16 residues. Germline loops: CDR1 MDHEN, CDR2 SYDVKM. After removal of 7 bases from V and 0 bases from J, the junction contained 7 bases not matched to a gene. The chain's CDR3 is CASTAGLATNTGELFF. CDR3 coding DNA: TGTGCCAGCACCGCCGGACTAGCAACGAACACCGGGGAGCTGTTTTTT.

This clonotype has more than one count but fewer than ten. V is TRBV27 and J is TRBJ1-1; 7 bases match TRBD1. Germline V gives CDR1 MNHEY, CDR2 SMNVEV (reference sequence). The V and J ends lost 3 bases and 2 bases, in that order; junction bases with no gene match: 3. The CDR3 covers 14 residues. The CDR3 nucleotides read TGTGCCAGCAGTTTCAGGGGGGAAAACACTGAAGCTTTCTTT. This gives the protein CASSFRGENTEAFF.

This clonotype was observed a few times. This chain's CDR3 is CSAGGLAGRTDTQYF. CDR3 nucleotide sequence: TGCAGTGCGGGAGGACTAGCGGGGCGGACAGATACGCAGTATTTT. The V gene is TRBV20-1, the J gene TRBJ2-3; 12 positions agree with TRBD2. Germline CDR1 reads DFQATT; CDR2 reads SNEGSKA (reference sequence). The CDR3 has 15 amino acids. V lost 6 bases and J lost 3; bases outside the gene matches: 7.

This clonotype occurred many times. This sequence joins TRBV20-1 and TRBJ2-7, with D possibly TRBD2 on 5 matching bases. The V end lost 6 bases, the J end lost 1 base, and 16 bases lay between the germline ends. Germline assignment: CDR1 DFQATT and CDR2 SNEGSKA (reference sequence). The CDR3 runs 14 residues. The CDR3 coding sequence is TGCAGTGCCCCTCTGAGCGGCCGTTCCTACGAGCAGTACTTC. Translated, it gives CSAPLSGRSYEQYF.

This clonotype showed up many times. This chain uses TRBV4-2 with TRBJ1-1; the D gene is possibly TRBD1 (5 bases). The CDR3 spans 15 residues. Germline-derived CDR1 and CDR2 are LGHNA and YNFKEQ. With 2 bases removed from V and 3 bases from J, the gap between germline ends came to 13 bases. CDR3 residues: CASSQNPGTYTEAFF. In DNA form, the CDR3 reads TGTGCCAGCAGCCAAAACCCAGGGACCTACACTGAAGCTTTCTTT.

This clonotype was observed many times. The DNA of the CDR3 is TGCGCCAGCAGCTCGGGACAGTACAATGAGCAGTTCTTC. Residues: CASSSGQYNEQFF. The V gene is TRBV5-1, the J gene TRBJ2-1, with TRBD1 identical over 7 bases. J was trimmed by 4 bases and V by 3 bases; bases with no gene match: 1. CDR1 SGHRS and CDR2 YFSETQ come from the germline V gene. This CDR3 comprises 13 residues.

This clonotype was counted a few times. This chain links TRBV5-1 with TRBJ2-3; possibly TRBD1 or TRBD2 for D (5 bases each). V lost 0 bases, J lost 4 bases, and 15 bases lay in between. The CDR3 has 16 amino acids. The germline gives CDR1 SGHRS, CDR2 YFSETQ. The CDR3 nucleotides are TGCGCCAGCAGCTTGGAGGGGCTTTTGGGAGCAGATACGCAGTATTTT. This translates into CASSLEGLLGADTQYF. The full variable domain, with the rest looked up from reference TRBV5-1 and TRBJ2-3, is KAGVTQTPRYLIKTRGQQVTLSCSPISGHRSVSWYQQTPGQGLQFLFEYFSETQRNKGNFPGRFSGRQFSNSRSEMNVSTLELGDSALYLCASSLEGLLGADTQYFGPGTRLTVL.

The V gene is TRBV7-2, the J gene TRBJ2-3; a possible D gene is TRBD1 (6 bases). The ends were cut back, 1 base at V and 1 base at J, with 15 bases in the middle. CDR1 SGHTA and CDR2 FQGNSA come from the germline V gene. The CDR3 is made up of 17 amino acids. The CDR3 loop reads CASSLGQVGSRTDTQYF. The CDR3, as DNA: TGTGCCAGCAGCTTAGGACAGGTTGGCTCGCGCACAGATACGCAGTATTTT.